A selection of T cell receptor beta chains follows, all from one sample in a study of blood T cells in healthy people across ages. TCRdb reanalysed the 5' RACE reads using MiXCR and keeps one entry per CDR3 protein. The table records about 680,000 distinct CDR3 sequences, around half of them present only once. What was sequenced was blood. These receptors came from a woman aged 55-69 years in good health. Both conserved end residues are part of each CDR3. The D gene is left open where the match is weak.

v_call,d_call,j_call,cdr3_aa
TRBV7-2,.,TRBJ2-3,CASSFFQRHTDTQYF
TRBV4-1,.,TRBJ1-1,CASSQERAPGITEAFF
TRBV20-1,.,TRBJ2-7,CSGDSRESSYEQYF
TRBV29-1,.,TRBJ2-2,CSGRRRKNTGELFF
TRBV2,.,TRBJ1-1,CASQRGTEAFF
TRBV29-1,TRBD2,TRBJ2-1,CSVGLAGWGDEQFF
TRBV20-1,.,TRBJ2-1,CSASLPVGEQFF
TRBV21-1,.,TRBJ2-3,CASSARQGADTQYF
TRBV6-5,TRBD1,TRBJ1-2,CASSYGDRVNYGYTF
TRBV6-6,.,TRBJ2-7,CATAQGNYEQYF
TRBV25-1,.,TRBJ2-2,CASSESRVNTGELFF
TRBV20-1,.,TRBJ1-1,CSAEDPRSENTEAFF
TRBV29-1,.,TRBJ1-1,CSVGTPNTGAFF
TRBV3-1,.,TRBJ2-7,CASSHQHEQYF
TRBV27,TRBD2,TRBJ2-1,CASTPGLAGSVEQFF
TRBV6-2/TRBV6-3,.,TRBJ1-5,CASSYPGWQPQHF
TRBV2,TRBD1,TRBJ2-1,CASSERAGGSFDPSYNEQFF
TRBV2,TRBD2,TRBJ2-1,CASSWTSGAYNEQFF
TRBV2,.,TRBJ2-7,CASRKDGSYEQYF
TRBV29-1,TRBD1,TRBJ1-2,CSASQTGIDGYTF